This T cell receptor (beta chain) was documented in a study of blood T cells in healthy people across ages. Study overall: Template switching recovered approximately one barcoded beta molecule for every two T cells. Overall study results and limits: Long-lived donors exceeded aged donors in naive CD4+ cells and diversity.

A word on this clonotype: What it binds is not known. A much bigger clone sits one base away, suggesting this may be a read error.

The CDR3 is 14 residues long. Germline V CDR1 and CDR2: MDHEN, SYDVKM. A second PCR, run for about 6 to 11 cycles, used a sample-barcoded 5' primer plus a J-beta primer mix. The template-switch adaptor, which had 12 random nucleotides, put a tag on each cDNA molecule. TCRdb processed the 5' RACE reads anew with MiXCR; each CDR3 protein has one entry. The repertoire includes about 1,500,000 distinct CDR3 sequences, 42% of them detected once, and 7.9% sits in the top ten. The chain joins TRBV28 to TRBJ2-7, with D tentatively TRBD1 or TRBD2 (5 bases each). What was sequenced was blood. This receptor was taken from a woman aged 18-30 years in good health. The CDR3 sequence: CAGRPPGTAYEQYF. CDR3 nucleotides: TGTGCCGGCAGACCACCAGGGACCGCCTACGAGCAGTACTTC.